This T cell receptor beta chain was sequenced in a study of T-cell memory formation after mild COVID-19. On the study more broadly: The two donors had largely donor-specific TCR clusters. Study-wide findings and caveats: Later expanders leaned toward CD4+, whereas clones contracting from day 15 to 85 were balanced CD4/CD8. Contracting CD8+ clones were enriched in EMRA, CD4+ mainly in CM and EM.

Germline V gives CDR1 MNHEY, CDR2 SMNVEV (reference sequence). Trimming left V 10 bases short and J 4 bases short, with 16 bases between. The CDR3 has 13 residues. A single record per CDR3 protein comes from TCRdb applying MiXCR to the 5' RACE reads. This table holds approximately 300,000 distinct CDR3 sequences, less than 20% found once. This clonotype was observed a few times. Its target is unknown. The V and J genes are TRBV27 and TRBJ2-5; TRBD1 might be the D (5 bases). The receptor's source is a man aged 18-30 years who had mild COVID-19 (a few samples of this study predate the infection). Cell type and time point are not known. Sequencing was carried out using PBMCs or a T cell subset sorted from them (not recorded which). The CDR3: CATPRKGPETQYF. The CDR3 DNA reads as TGTGCCACCCCGAGAAAGGGGCCAGAGACCCAGTACTTC.